This TCR beta chain was captured in a study of control samples from healthy donors and cancer patients. The data were produced by immunoSEQ multiplex PCR, yet TCRdb's version contains in-frame clones alone and is incomplete. Of about 90,000 clones in the sample, about nine tenths were seen once. The CDR3 has 16 residues. Germline values: CDR1 SGHAT, CDR2 FQDESV (reference sequence). V was clipped by 4 bases and J by 5 bases; unmatched bases: 11. The specimen sequenced was blood. The TCR sequence derives from a woman aged 18-29 years in good health. J is TRBJ2-5 and V is TRBV11-1; 9 bases align to TRBD1. The chain's CDR3 is CASSSTGTGIQETQYF. CDR3 in DNA: TGTGCCAGCAGCTCCACTGGGACAGGGATTCAGGAGACCCAGTACTTC.